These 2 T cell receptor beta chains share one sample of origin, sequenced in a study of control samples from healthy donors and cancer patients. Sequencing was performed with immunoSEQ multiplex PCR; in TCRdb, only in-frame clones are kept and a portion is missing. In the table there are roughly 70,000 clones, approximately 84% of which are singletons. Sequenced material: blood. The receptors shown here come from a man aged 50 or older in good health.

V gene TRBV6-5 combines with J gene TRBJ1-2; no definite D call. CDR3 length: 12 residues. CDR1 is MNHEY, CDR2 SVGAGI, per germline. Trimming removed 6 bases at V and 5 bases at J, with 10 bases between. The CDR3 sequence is CASSLSGYGYTF. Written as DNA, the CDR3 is TGTGCCAGCAGCTTGTCTGGGTATGGCTACACCTTC.

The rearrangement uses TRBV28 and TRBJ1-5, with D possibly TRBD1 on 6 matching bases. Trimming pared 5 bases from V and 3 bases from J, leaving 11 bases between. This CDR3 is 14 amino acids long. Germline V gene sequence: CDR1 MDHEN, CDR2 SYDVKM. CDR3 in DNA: TGTGCCAGCAGTCACAGGGTTGCCAATCAGCCCCAGCATTTT. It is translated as CASSHRVANQPQHF.